This T cell receptor (beta chain) was documented in a study of T cells in Graves' hyperthyroidism and ophthalmopathy. The CDR3 consists of 13 residues. V was cut by 6 bases and J by 4 bases, with 14 bases left in between. The germline V gene has CDR1 DFQATT and CDR2 SNEGSKA (reference sequence). The authors deemed Graves' hyperthyroidism stable absent ophthalmopathy progression within 18 months. TCR beta CDR3 region amplification was performed from RNA transcripts. A first-round RT-PCR of the TCR CDR3 used the HTBI primer set. TCRdb re-analysed the multiplex PCR reads in MiXCR, keeping a single row per CDR3 protein. The sample contains 190,000 or so distinct CDR3 sequences, about 16% of which appear only once. At least ten counts were recorded for this clonotype.

The V gene is TRBV20-1, the J gene TRBJ2-3; D is possibly TRBD2 (6 bases). The specimen was blood. The receptor comes from a middle-aged man with Graves' hyperthyroidism. The CDR3 DNA is TGCAGTGCGCGGGGATTCTCCCCAGATACGCAGTATTTT. It yields the protein CSARGFSPDTQYF.